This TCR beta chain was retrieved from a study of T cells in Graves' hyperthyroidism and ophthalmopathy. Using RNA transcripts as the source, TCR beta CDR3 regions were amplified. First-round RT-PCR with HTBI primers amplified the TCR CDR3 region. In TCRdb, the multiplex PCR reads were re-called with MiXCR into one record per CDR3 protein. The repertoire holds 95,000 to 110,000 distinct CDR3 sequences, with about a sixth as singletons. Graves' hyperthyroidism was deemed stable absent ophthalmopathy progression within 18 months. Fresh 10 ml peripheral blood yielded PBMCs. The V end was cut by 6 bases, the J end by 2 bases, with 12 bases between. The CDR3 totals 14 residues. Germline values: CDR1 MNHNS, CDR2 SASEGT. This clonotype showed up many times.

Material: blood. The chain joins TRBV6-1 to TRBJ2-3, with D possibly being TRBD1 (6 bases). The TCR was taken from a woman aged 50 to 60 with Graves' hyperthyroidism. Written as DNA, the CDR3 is TGTGCCAGCAGGCTACGGGACAACACAGATACGCAGTATTTT. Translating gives CASRLRDNTDTQYF.